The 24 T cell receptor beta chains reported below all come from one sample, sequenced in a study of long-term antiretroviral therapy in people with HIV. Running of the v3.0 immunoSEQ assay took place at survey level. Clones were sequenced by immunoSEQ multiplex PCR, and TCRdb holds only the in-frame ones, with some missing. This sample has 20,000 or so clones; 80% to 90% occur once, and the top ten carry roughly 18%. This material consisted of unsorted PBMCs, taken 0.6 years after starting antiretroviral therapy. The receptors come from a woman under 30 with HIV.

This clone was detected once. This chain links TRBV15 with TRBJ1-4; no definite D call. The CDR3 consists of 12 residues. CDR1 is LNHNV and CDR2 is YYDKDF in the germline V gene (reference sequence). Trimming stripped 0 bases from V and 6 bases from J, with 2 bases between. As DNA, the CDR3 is TGTGCCACCAGCAGAGATTATGAAAAACTGTTTTTT. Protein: CATSRDYEKLFF.

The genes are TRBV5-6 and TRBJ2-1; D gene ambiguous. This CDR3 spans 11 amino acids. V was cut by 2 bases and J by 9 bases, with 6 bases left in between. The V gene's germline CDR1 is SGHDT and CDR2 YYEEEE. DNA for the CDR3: TGTGCCAGCAGCTTACAGATTGAGCAGTTCTTC. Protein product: CASSLQIEQFF.

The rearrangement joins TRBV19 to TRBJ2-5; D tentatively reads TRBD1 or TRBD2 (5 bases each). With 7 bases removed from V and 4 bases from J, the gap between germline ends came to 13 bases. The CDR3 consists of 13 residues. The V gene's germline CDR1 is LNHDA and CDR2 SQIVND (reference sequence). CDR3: CASKGRAVETQYF. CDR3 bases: TGTGCCAGTAAGGGACGGGCAGTAGAGACCCAGTACTTC.

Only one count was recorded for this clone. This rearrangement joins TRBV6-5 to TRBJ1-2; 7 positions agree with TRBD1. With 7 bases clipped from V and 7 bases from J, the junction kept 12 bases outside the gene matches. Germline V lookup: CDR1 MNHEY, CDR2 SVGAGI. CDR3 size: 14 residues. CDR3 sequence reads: CASKITEGAGGYTF. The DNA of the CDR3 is TGTGCCAGCAAAATAACGGAGGGGGCGGGTGGCTACACCTTC.

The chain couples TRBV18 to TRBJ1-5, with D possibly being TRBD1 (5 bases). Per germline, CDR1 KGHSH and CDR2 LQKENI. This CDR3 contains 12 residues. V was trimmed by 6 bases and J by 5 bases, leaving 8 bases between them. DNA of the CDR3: TGTGCCAGCTCTCGGGGGGATCAGCCCCAGCATTTT. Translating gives CASSRGDQPQHF.

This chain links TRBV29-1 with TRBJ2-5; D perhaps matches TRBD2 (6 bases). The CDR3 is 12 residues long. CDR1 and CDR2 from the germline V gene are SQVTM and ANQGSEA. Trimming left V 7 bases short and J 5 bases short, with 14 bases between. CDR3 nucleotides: TGCAGCGGTGGGGAGGCCGCGGAGACCCAGTACTTC. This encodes CSGGEAAETQYF.

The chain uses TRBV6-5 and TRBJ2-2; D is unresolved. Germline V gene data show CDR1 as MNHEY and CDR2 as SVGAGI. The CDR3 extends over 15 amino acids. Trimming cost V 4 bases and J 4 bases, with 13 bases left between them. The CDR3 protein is CASSFTGLSTGELFF. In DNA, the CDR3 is TGTGCCAGCAGTTTCACCGGGTTATCCACCGGGGAGCTGTTTTTT.

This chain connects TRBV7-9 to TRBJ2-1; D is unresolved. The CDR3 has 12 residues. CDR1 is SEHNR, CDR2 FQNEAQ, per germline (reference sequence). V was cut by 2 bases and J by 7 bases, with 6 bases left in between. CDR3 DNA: TGTGCCAGCAGCTTACCCCAGAATGAGCAGTTCTTC. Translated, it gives CASSLPQNEQFF. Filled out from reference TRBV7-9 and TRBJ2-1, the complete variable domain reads DTGVSQNPRHKITKRGQNVTFRCDPISEHNRLYWYRQTLGQGPEFLTYFQNEAQLEKSRLLSDRFSAERPKGSFSTLEIQRTEQGDSAMYLCASSLPQNEQFFGPGTRLTVL.

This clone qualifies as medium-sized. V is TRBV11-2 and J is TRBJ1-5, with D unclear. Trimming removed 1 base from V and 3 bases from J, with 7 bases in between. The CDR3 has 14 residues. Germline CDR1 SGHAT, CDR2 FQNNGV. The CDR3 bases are TGTGCCAGCAGCTTAGGACTGGACAATCAGCCCCAGCATTTT. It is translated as CASSLGLDNQPQHF.

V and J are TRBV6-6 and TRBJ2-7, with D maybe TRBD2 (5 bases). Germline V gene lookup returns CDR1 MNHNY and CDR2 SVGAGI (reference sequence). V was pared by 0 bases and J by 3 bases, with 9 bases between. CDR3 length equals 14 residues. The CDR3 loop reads CASSYSAGLYEQYF. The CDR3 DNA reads TGTGCCAGCAGTTACTCTGCAGGACTCTACGAGCAGTACTTC.

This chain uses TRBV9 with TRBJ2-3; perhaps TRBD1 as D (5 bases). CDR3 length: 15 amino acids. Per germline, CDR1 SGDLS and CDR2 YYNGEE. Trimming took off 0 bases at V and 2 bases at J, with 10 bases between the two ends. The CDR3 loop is CASSVAFGATDTQYF. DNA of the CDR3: TGTGCCAGCAGCGTAGCGTTTGGGGCCACAGATACGCAGTATTTT. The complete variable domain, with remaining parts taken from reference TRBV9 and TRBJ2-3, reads DSGVTQTPKHLITATGQRVTLRCSPRSGDLSVYWYQQSLDQGLQFLIQYYNGEERAKGNILERFSAQQFPDLHSELNLSSLELGDSALYFCASSVAFGATDTQYFGPGTRLTVL.

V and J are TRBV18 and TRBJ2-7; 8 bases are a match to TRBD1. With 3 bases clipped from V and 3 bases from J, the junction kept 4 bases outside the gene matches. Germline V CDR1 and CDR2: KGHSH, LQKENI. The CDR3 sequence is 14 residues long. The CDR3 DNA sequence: TGTGCCAGCTCACCGGAGGACAGGGACTACGAGCAGTACTTC. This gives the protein CASSPEDRDYEQYF.

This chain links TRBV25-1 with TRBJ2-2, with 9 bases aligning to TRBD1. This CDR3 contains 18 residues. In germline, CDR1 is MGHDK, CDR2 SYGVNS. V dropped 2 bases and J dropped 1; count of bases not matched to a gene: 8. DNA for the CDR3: TGTGCCAGCAGTGAAAAATTTGGACAGGGGCGGAACACCGGGGAGCTGTTTTTT. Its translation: CASSEKFGQGRNTGELFF.

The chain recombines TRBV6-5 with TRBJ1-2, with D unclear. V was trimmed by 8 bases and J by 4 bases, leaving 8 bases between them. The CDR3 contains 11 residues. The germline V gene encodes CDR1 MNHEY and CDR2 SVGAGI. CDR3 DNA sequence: TGTGCCAGCTACATCCCCTATGGCTACACCTTC. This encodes CASYIPYGYTF.

The DNA of the CDR3 is TGCGCCAGCAGCCCCGACGGGGAGCCTAAAAACATTCAGTACTTC. Translation gives CASSPDGEPKNIQYF. This chain joins TRBV5-1 and TRBJ2-4; D possibly corresponds to TRBD2 (5 bases). Germline V gene sequence: CDR1 SGHRS, CDR2 YFSETQ. V was pared by 4 bases and J by 4 bases, with 15 bases between. The CDR3 loop spans 15 amino acids.

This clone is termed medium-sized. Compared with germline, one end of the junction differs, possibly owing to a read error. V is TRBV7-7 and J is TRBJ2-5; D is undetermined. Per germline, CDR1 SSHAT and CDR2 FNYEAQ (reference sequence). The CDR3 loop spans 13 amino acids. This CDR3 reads CASSLSIQETQYF. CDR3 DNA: TGTGCTAGCAGCCTTAGTATTCAAGAGACCCAGTACTTC.

In DNA form, the CDR3 reads TGTGCCAGCAGTGACTCGGGGACCGATGAGCAGTTCTTC. It codes for CASSDSGTDEQFF. The chain has TRBV6-4 and TRBJ2-1, with D perhaps TRBD1 or TRBD2 (5 bases each). Trimming removed 0 bases from V and 8 bases from J, with 8 bases in between. The CDR3 is 13 residues long. Germline V gene data show CDR1 as MRHNA and CDR2 as SNTAGT.

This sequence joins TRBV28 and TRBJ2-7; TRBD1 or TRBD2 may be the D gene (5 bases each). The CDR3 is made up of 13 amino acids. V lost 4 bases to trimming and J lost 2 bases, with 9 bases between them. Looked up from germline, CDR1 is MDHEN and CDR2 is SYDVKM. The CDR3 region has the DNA TGTGCCAGCAGTTCTCGGGGCACCTACGAGCAGTACTTC. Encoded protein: CASSSRGTYEQYF.

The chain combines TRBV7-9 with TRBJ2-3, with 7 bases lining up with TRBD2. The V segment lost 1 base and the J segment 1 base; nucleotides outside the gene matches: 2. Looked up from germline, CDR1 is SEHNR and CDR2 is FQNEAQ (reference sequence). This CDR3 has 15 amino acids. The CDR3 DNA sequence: TGTGCCAGCAGCTTAGGCGCGGGGGGCACAGATACGCAGTATTTT. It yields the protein CASSLGAGGTDTQYF.

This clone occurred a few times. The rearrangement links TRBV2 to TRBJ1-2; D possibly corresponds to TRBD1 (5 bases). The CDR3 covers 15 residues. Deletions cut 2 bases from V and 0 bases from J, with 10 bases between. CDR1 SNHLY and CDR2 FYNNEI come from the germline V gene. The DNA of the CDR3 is TGTGCCAGCAGTGAAACCCAGGGCTCTAACTATGGCTACACCTTC. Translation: CASSETQGSNYGYTF.

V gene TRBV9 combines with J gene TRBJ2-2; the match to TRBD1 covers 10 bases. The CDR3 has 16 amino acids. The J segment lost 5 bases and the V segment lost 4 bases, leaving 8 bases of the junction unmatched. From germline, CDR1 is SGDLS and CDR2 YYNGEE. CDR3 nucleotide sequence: TGTGCCAGCAGCTTCCGGACAGGGGGGCAAACCGGGGAGCTGTTTTTT. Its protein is CASSFRTGGQTGELFF.

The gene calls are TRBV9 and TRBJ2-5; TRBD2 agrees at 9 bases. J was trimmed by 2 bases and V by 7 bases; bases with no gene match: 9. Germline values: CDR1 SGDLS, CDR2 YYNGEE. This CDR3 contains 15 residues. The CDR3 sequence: CASGESSGGQETQYF. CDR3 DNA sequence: TGTGCCAGCGGGGAGAGTAGCGGGGGTCAAGAGACCCAGTACTTC.

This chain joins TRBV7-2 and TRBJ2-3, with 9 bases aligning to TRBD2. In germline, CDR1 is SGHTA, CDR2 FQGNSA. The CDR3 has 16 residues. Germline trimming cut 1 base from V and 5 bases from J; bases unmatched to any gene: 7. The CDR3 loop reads CASSLVGRGGQDTQYF. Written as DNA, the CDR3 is TGTGCCAGCAGCTTAGTCGGGCGGGGGGGCCAAGATACGCAGTATTTT.

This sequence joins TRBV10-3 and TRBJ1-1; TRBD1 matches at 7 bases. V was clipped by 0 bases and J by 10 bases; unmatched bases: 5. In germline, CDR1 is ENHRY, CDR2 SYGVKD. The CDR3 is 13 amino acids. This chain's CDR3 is CAISESTGMSAFF. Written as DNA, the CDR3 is TGTGCCATCAGTGAGTCGACAGGGATGTCAGCTTTCTTT.